The 16 T cell receptor beta chains presented below share a single source sample, sequenced in a study of cytomegalovirus exposure and HLA in healthy donors. The PCR used 60 Vbeta and 13 Jbeta primers. TCRdb's copy holds only in-frame clones and misses some; the assay was immunoSEQ multiplex PCR. The sample carries 150,000 to 200,000 clones, roughly 80% recorded once. Sequencing was carried out using PBMCs. These receptors were obtained from a boy younger than 18 in good health and CMV-seronegative.

V usage is TRBV6-1 and J usage is TRBJ1-4; TRBD1 aligns across 8 bases. The V gene's germline CDR1 is MNHNS and CDR2 SASEGT. The CDR3 has 15 residues. Trimming removed 4 bases from V and 7 bases from J; junction bases left unmatched: 8. CDR3 protein: CASSVFRTGSEKLFF. CDR3 bases: TGTGCCAGCAGTGTATTCCGGACAGGGAGTGAAAAACTGTTTTTT.

This clone was counted between two and nine times. This chain links TRBV10-3 with TRBJ1-2; TRBD1 agrees at 7 bases. This CDR3 has 15 amino acids. Germline V gene data show CDR1 as ENHRY and CDR2 as SYGVKD. Trimming cost V 6 bases and J 4 bases; bases outside gene matches: 11. CDR3 protein: CAIRLTGSGSYGYTF. In DNA form, the CDR3 reads TGTGCCATCAGATTGACAGGGTCGGGGAGCTATGGCTACACCTTC.

J is TRBJ1-5 and V is TRBV19; 8 positions agree with TRBD1. Trimming took 5 bases from V and 7 from J; bases not matched to a gene: 13. The CDR3 length is 16 residues. In germline, CDR1 is LNHDA, CDR2 SQIVND (reference sequence). DNA of the CDR3: TGTGCCAGTAGTTCGGACCCCAGGGGGCGCGGACAGCCCCAGCATTTT. It is translated as CASSSDPRGRGQPQHF.

The chain is built from TRBV6-6 and TRBJ2-7, with 7 positions matching TRBD1. V lost 8 bases and J lost 2; bases outside the gene matches: 3. CDR3 length equals 12 residues. In germline, CDR1 is MNHNY, CDR2 SVGAGI (reference sequence). The CDR3 loop reads CASRDSPYEQYF. As DNA, the CDR3 is TGTGCCAGCCGGGACAGCCCCTACGAGCAGTACTTC.

V gene TRBV7-9 combines with J gene TRBJ2-6, with a weak D call TRBD1 (5 bases). V lost 4 bases, J lost 1 base, and 14 bases lay in between. The germline V gene encodes CDR1 SEHNR and CDR2 FQNEAQ (reference sequence). This CDR3 comprises 17 residues. This chain's CDR3 is CASSSQHRLSGANVLTF. The DNA for the CDR3 is TGTGCCAGCAGCTCCCAACACAGGCTGTCTGGGGCCAACGTCCTGACTTTC.

CDR3 coding DNA: TGTGCCAGCACCCAGGGGTACTCCTACAATGAGCAGTTCTTC. This encodes CASTQGYSYNEQFF. The rearrangement joins TRBV11-2 to TRBJ2-1; D might be TRBD1 (6 bases). V lost 7 bases and J lost 0, with 10 bases in between. Germline V gene data show CDR1 as SGHAT and CDR2 as FQNNGV. CDR3 length equals 14 residues.

V is TRBV15 and J is TRBJ2-1; a possible D gene is TRBD2 (8 bases). There are 17 residues in the CDR3. Germline V lookup: CDR1 LNHNV, CDR2 YYDKDF (reference sequence). With 1 base removed from V and 8 bases from J, the gap between germline ends came to 21 bases. The CDR3 DNA reads as TGTGCCACCAGCAGAGCGGGGGGGGCAGGGGGTCCCGATGAGCAGTTCTTC. Amino acids: CATSRAGGAGGPDEQFF.

This chain joins TRBV27 and TRBJ2-1; 10 nucleotides agree with TRBD2. The CDR3 covers 18 residues. The J segment lost 1 base and the V segment lost 5 bases, leaving 11 bases of the junction unmatched. The germline CDR1 and CDR2 sequences are MNHEY and SMNVEV (reference sequence). DNA for the CDR3: TGTGCCAGCAGTCCCGCTCCCTTACTAGCGGGGTCCTACAATGAGCAGTTCTTC. Translation: CASSPAPLLAGSYNEQFF.

CDR3 region: CASSPNTQITDTQYF. In DNA form, the CDR3 reads TGTGCCAGCAGTCCTAACACACAGATCACAGATACGCAGTATTTT. This chain uses TRBV6-4 with TRBJ2-3, with D uncertain. The CDR3 sequence is 15 residues long. V shed 5 bases and J shed 2 bases, with 14 bases lying between them. Germline V lookup: CDR1 MRHNA, CDR2 SNTAGT.

The chain links TRBV9 to TRBJ1-4; TRBD1 matches at 7 bases. The ends lost 4 bases at V and 3 bases at J; junction bases unmatched: 3. CDR3 length: 14 residues. The germline V gene encodes CDR1 SGDLS and CDR2 YYNGEE. Here the CDR3 reads CASSRTGPNEKLFF. In nucleotides, the CDR3 is TGTGCCAGCAGCAGGACAGGCCCTAATGAAAAACTGTTTTTT.

The J gene is TRBJ1-4, the V gene TRBV28; D might be TRBD1 (6 bases). V lost 2 bases to trimming and J lost 0 bases, with 16 bases between them. The CDR3 loop spans 18 amino acids. Germline lookup yields CDR1 MDHEN and CDR2 SYDVKM. The CDR3, as DNA: TGTGCCAGCAGTTTACGTACACAGGGCGTTGCAACTAATGAAAAACTGTTTTTT. Protein: CASSLRTQGVATNEKLFF.

The genes are TRBV7-2 and TRBJ2-3, with TRBD2 identical over 11 bases. From germline, CDR1 is SGHTA and CDR2 FQGNSA. The trim removed 5 bases at V and 2 bases at J, leaving 6 bases unmatched. The CDR3 is 16 amino acids. The CDR3 DNA reads TGTGCCAGCAGCATCGGGACTAGCGGAAACACAGATACGCAGTATTTT. Translation: CASSIGTSGNTDTQYF.

The chain recombines TRBV2 with TRBJ2-5; TRBD1 agrees at 10 bases. The junction had 9 bases not matched to a gene; V was cut back by 6 bases and J by 5 bases. Germline lookup yields CDR1 SNHLY and CDR2 FYNNEI. The CDR3 is made up of 15 amino acids. Written as DNA, the CDR3 is TGTGCCAGCAGCCTGATGGGACAGGGGAAGGAGACCCAGTACTTC. Protein: CASSLMGQGKETQYF. The full variable domain, in which reference TRBV2 and TRBJ2-5 provide the parts outside the CDR3, is EPEVTQTPSHQVTQMGQEVILRCVPISNHLYFYWYRQILGQKVEFLVSFYNNEISEKSEIFDDQFSVERPDGSNFTLKIRSTKLEDSAMYFCASSLMGQGKETQYFGPGTRLLVL.

The chain combines TRBV4-3 with TRBJ2-5; the match to TRBD2 covers 8 bases. CDR1 LGHNA and CDR2 YSLEER come from the germline V gene. V lost 0 bases to trimming and J lost 2 bases; unmatched junction nucleotides: 5. The CDR3 runs to 16 residues. CDR3: CASSQERRGAQETQYF. The CDR3 nucleotides are TGCGCCAGCAGCCAAGAACGGCGGGGGGCACAAGAGACCCAGTACTTC.

This rearrangement joins TRBV6-6 to TRBJ1-5; possible D gene TRBD1, 5 bases. The CDR3 loop spans 14 amino acids. CDR1 and CDR2 from the germline V gene are MNHNY and SVGAGI (reference sequence). The V and J ends lost 2 bases and 3 bases respectively, with 8 bases between them. DNA for the CDR3: TGTGCCAGCAGTTACGGGGGGGTCAATCAGCCCCAGCATTTT. This encodes CASSYGGVNQPQHF.

The chain is built from TRBV20-1 and TRBJ2-5, with a tentative D call TRBD2 (5 bases). V gave up 5 bases and J gave up 6 bases, with 10 bases separating them. The CDR3 is 11 residues long. Germline V lookup: CDR1 DFQATT, CDR2 SNEGSKA (reference sequence). This chain's CDR3 is CSAPLGQTQYF. DNA of the CDR3: TGCAGTGCTCCACTAGGACAGACCCAGTACTTC.